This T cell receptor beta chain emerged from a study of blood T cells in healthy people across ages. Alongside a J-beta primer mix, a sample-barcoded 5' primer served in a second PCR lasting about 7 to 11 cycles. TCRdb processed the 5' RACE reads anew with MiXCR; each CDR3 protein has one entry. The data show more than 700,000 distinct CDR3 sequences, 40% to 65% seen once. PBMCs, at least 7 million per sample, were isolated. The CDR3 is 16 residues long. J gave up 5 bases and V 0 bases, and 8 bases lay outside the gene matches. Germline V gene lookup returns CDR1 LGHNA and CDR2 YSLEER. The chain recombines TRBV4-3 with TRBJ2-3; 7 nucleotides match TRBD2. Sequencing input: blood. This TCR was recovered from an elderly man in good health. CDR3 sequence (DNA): TGCGCCAGCAGCCAAGACCGGGGTAGCGGGCGAGATACGCAGTATTTT. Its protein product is CASSQDRGSGRDTQYF.